The rows below give T cell receptor beta chains drawn from one sample of a study of glioma-infiltrating T cells. TCRdb itself ran the multiplex PCR reads through MiXCR, one entry per CDR3 protein. The table has 300,000 to 450,000 distinct CDR3 sequences, more than 35% seen once; the top ten hold approximately 12%. Sequences were obtained from glioma tissue, nonneoplastic brain tissue, or PBMCs (not recorded which). These receptors were collected from a human donor with low-grade glioma or glioblastoma, undergoing nonglioma brain surgery, or in good health (not recorded which). Both conserved end residues are trimmed from each CDR3. D genes are given only for firm matches. The size of a clone is reported for some rows only, either as once, few or many, or as a class for expanded clones.

clone_size v_call d_call cdr3_aa
- TRBV20-1 TRBD1 SAETGSNQPQH
many TRBV6-2/TRBV6-3 - ASSYPGHLRSNQPQH
few TRBV7-2 TRBD1 AVATGVSDTQY
- TRBV4-2 - ASSSGITYGYT
- TRBV7-2 - ASSLGGDRLVYEQY
few TRBV28 TRBD2 ASSPGTSLNEQF
- TRBV7-2 - ASSLQPGVNEKLF
few TRBV4-1 - ASSQEWWSVEQF
- TRBV5-4 TRBD2 ASSRLAGITSYNEQF
many TRBV25-1 - ASSERWVETQY
many TRBV6-5 TRBD2 ASSYSSPAGGLEQF
many TRBV28 TRBD1 ASSSGQRKNEQF
few TRBV25-1 - ASSEAPGYYEQY
- TRBV4-3 - ASSQRNVWEGDYGYT
many TRBV27 - ASRWQGSGYT
- TRBV2 - ASSEGRHRGREF
few TRBV7-2 - ASSLEAAQATQY
few TRBV6-2/TRBV6-3 - ASTSIKGVGKNIKY
- TRBV28 TRBD1 ASKTGATEAF
- TRBV7-9 - ASSLGGQGSYGYT
- TRBV6-2/TRBV6-3 - ASSYESQGDFYEQY
- TRBV11-1 - ASSSPFGGGENTGELF
- TRBV7-2 TRBD1 ASSLYGQGDTGELF
- TRBV29-1 TRBD2 SVEASGRGEQY